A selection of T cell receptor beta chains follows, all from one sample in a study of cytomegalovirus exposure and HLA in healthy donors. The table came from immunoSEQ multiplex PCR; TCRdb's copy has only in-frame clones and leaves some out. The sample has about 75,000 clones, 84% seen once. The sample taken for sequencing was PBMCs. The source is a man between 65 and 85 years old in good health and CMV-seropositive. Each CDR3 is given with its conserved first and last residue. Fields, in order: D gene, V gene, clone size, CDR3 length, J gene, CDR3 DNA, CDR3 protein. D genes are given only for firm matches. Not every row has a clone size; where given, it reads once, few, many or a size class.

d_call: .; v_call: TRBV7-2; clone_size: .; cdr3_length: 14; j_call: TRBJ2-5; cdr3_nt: TGTGCCAGTGCCATCGTTGAGGGAAAAGAGACCCAGTACTTC; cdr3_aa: CASAIVEGKETQYF
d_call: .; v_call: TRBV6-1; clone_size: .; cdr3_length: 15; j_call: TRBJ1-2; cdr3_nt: TGTGCCAGCCAAGATGACAGTCCAGCTAACTATGGCTACACCTTC; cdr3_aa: CASQDDSPANYGYTF
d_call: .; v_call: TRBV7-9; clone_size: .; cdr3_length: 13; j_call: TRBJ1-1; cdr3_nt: TGTGCCAGCAGCTTGGCTTTTGACACTGAAGCTTTCTTT; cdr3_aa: CASSLAFDTEAFF
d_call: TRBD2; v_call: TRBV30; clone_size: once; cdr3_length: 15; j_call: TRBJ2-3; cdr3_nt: TGTGCCTGGAGTAAAGGACTAGACTTGGCAGATACGCAGTATTTT; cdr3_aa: CAWSKGLDLADTQYF
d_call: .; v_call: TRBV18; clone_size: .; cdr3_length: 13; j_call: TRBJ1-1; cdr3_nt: TGTGCCAGCTCACAGACAGAGAACACTGAAGCTTTCTTT; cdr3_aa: CASSQTENTEAFF
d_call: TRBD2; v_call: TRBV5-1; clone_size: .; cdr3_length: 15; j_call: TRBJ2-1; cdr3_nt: TGCGCCAGCAGCGGCCCGACGTCTAGCGGGAATGAGCAGTTCTTC; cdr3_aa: CASSGPTSSGNEQFF
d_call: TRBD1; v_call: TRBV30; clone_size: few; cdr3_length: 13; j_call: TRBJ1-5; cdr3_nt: TGTGCCTGTGACAGGGGAGAGGGTCAGCCCCAGCATTTT; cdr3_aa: CACDRGEGQPQHF
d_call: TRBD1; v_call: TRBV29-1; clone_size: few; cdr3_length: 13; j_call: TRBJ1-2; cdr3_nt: TGCAGCGTTTTCCAGACAGGGGTGCGTGGCTACACCTTC; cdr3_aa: CSVFQTGVRGYTF
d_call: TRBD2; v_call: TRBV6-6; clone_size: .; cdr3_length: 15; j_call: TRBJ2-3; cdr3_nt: TGTGCCAGCAGGGCGGGAGAGGTGGTAGGAGATACGCAGTATTTT; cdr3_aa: CASRAGEVVGDTQYF
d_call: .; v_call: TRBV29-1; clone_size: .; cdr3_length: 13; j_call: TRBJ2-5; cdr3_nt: TGCAGCGTTCTGGGGCTTTACCAAGAGACCCAGTACTTC; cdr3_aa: CSVLGLYQETQYF
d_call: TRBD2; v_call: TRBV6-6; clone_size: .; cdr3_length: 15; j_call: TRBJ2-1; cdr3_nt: TGTGCCAGCAGCCAGGGACTAGTCGCCTACAATGAGCAGTTCTTC; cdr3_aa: CASSQGLVAYNEQFF
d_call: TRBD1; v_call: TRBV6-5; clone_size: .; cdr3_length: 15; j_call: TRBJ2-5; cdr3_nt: TGTGCCAGCAGACGGCACAGGGGGCTGGGTGAGACCCAGTACTTC; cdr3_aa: CASRRHRGLGETQYF
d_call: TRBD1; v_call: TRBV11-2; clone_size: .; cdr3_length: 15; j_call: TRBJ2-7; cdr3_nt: TGTGCCAGCAGCTCCGGCTTAGGACAGGTCTACGAGCAGTACTTC; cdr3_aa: CASSSGLGQVYEQYF
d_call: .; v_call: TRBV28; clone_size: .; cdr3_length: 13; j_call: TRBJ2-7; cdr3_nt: TGTGCCAGCAGTAAGGACAATTCCTACGAGCAGTACTTC; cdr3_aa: CASSKDNSYEQYF
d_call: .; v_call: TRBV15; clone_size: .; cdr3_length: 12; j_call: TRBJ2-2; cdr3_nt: TGTGCCACCAGCAGAATCGGCGGGGAGCTGTTTTTT; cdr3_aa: CATSRIGGELFF
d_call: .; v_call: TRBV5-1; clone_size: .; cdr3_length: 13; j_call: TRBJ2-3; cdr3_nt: TGCGCCAGCAGCTTCGGGAGCACAGATACGCAGTATTTT; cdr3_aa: CASSFGSTDTQYF
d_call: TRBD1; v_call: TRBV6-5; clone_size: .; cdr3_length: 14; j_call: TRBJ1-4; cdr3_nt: TGTGCCAGCCGGGACAGACTCAGTAATGAAAAACTGTTTTTT; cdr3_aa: CASRDRLSNEKLFF
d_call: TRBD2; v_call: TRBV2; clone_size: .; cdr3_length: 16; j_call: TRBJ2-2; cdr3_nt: TGTGCCAGCATCAAGGGGGTAGCGGGGGGCACCGGGGAGCTGTTTTTT; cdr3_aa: CASIKGVAGGTGELFF
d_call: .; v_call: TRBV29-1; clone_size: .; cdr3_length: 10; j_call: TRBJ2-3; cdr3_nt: TGCAGCGGGGGGGCAGATACGCAGTATTTT; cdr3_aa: CSGGADTQYF
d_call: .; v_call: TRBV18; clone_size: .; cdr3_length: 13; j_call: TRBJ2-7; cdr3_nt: TGTGCCAGCTCACCGGGGACTTCCTACGAGCAGTACTTC; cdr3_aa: CASSPGTSYEQYF
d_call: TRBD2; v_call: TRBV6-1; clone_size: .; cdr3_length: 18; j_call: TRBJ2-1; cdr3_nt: TGTGCCAGCAGTGAAAAAACTAGCGGGGGGGCGGGGCGGGATGAGCAGTTCTTC; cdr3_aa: CASSEKTSGGAGRDEQFF
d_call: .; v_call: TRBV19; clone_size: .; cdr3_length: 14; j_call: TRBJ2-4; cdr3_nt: TGTGCCAGTAGTTCACCGGCGATAGCCGTCATTCAGTACTTC; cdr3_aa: CASSSPAIAVIQYF
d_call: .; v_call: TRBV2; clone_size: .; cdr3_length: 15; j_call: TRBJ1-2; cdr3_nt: TGTGCCAGCAGTGAACCCCAGTACGGGTACTATGGCTACACCTTC; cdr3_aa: CASSEPQYGYYGYTF
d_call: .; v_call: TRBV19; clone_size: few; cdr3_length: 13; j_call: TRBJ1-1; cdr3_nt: TGTGCCAGTAGCCGAGGCGGGGGAACTGAAGCTTTCTTT; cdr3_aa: CASSRGGGTEAFF
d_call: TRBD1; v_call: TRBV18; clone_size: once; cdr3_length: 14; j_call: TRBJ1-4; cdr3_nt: TGTGCCAGCTCACCCGGGACAGGGGATGGAAAACTGTTTTTT; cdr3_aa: CASSPGTGDGKLFF
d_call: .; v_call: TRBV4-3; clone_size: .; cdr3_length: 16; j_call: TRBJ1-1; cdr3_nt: TGCGCCAGCAGCCAAGATTGGTACGGCAGGGCCACTGAAGCTTTCTTT; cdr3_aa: CASSQDWYGRATEAFF
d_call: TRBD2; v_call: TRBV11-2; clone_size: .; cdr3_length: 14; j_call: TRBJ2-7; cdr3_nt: TGTGCCAGCAGCCTGACTAGCCCCTCCTACGAGCAGTACTTC; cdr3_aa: CASSLTSPSYEQYF
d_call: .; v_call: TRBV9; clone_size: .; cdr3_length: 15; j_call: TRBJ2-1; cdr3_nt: TGTGCCAGCAGCGTAGAGACGGGAACCCACAATGAGCAGTTCTTC; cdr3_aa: CASSVETGTHNEQFF
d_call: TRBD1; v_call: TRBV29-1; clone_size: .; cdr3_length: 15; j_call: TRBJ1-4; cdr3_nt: TGCAGCGTTGAAGATGGGACAGCAACTAATGAAAAACTGTTTTTT; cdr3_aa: CSVEDGTATNEKLFF
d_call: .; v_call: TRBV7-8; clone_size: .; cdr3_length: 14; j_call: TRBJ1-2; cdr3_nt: TGTGCCAGCAGCTCCTCGAGTCGGAACTATGGCTACACCTTC; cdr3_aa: CASSSSSRNYGYTF
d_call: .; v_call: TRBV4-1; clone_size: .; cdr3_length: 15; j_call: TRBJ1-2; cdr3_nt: TGCGCCAGCAGCCAAGTCCAAGCGGGGGCGAGTGGCTACACCTTC; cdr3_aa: CASSQVQAGASGYTF
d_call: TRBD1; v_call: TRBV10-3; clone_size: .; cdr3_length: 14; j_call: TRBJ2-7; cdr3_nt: TGTGCCATCAGTGGACAGGGGGATGTATACGAGCAGTACTTC; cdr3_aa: CAISGQGDVYEQYF